This is a list of T cell receptor beta chains from one sample in a study of blood T cells in healthy people across ages. MiXCR, run by TCRdb on the 5' RACE reads, gives a single entry per CDR3 protein. The table records about 1.4 million distinct CDR3 sequences, around 55% of them present only once. The source material was blood. The receptors come from a man between 18 and 35 years old in good health. Each CDR3 is given with its conserved first and last residue. Fields, in order: D gene, J gene, V gene, clone size, CDR3 protein, CDR3 DNA. The D gene is left open where the match is weak. The size entry is marked missing in some rows and otherwise reads once, few, many or a size class.

TRBD1 | TRBJ2-3 | TRBV6-5 | NA | CASRRQGAADTQYF | TGTGCCAGCAGACGACAGGGGGCCGCAGATACGCAGTATTTT
TRBD1 | TRBJ1-6 | TRBV3-1 | NA | CASSQPRGQGNSPLHF | TGTGCCAGCAGCCAACCACGCGGACAGGGGAATTCACCCCTCCACTTT
NA | TRBJ2-5 | TRBV4-2 | NA | CASSQGRVETQYF | TGTGCCAGCAGCCAAGGGAGGGTGGAGACCCAGTACTTC
NA | TRBJ2-2 | TRBV27 | NA | CASSWDPKMTGELFF | TGTGCCAGCAGTTGGGATCCTAAAATGACCGGGGAGCTGTTTTTT
NA | TRBJ2-5 | TRBV6-1 | NA | CASSEGASETQYF | TGTGCCAGCAGTGAAGGGGCCTCGGAGACCCAGTACTTC
NA | TRBJ1-5 | TRBV7-2 | NA | CASSPYNQPQHF | TGTGCCAGCAGCCCGTACAATCAGCCCCAGCATTTT
TRBD1 | TRBJ2-1 | TRBV7-9 | few | CASSSSGTGYYNEQFF | TGTGCCAGCAGCAGCTCCGGGACAGGGTACTACAATGAGCAGTTCTTC
NA | TRBJ1-2 | TRBV4-1 | NA | CASSPTTAANYGYTF | TGCGCCAGCAGCCCGACCACCGCAGCTAACTATGGCTACACCTTC
TRBD2 | TRBJ2-7 | TRBV27 | NA | CASSPSGRPTHEQYF | TGTGCCAGCAGTCCTAGCGGGAGGCCCACCCACGAGCAGTACTTC
NA | TRBJ1-1 | TRBV20-1 | NA | CCARVRGTEAFF | TGCTGTGCTAGAGTACGGGGAACTGAAGCTTTCTTT
TRBD1 | TRBJ1-2 | TRBV29-1 | NA | CSVEAGSDRLGPYGYTF | TGCAGCGTTGAAGCTGGGTCGGACAGGCTAGGTCCCTATGGCTACACCTTC
TRBD1 | TRBJ2-7 | TRBV5-1 | NA | CASSYRTGASYEQYF | TGCGCCAGCAGCTACCGGACAGGGGCCTCCTACGAGCAGTACTTC
NA | TRBJ2-5 | TRBV4-1 | few | CASSQRPIISETQYF | TGCGCCAGCAGCCAAAGGCCGATTATTTCGGAGACCCAGTACTTC
NA | TRBJ1-4 | TRBV15 | few | CATSRRDENEKLFF | TGTGCTACCAGCAGACGGGACGAAAATGAAAAACTGTTTTTT
NA | TRBJ2-7 | TRBV4-3 | once | CASSTIGGDEQYF | TGCGCCAGCAGCACGATTGGTGGGGACGAGCAGTACTTC
TRBD2 | TRBJ2-1 | TRBV6-1 | few | CASSRLAGEQLQNEQFF | TGTGCCAGCAGCCGACTAGCGGGAGAACAGTTGCAGAATGAGCAGTTCTTC
TRBD2 | TRBJ2-7 | TRBV4-1 | NA | CASSVTSGASYEQYF | TGCGCCAGCAGCGTGACTAGCGGAGCCTCCTACGAGCAGTACTTC
TRBD2 | TRBJ2-5 | TRBV5-4 | NA | CASSAKLAELQETQYF | TGTGCCAGCAGCGCCAAACTAGCGGAGCTTCAAGAGACCCAGTACTTC
NA | TRBJ2-7 | TRBV5-6 | NA | CASSWSRGLSYEQYF | TGTGCCAGCAGCTGGAGTAGGGGTCTTTCCTACGAGCAGTACTTC
NA | TRBJ2-2 | TRBV4-1 | NA | CASSQVINTGELFF | TGCGCCAGCAGCCAAGTAATAAACACCGGGGAGCTGTTTTTT
NA | TRBJ1-1 | TRBV4-2 | NA | CASSQDPAGLWAFF | TGTGCCAGCAGCCAAGATCCTGCGGGCTTGTGGGCTTTCTTT
TRBD1 | TRBJ1-2 | TRBV3-1 | few | CASSHRRPDRNGYTF | TGTGCCAGCAGCCACCGAAGACCGGACAGGAATGGCTACACCTTC
NA | TRBJ1-4 | TRBV6-5 | NA | CASSFTPSTAINEKLFF | TGTGCCAGCAGTTTCACACCCTCGACCGCTATTAATGAAAAACTGTTTTTT
NA | TRBJ2-3 | TRBV7-6 | few | CASSSNGVRGRSDTQYF | TGTGCCAGCAGCTCGAATGGAGTTCGGGGAAGGTCAGATACGCAGTATTTT
TRBD2 | TRBJ2-1 | TRBV3-1 | few | CASSQVALLAGGKNEQFF | TGTGCCAGCAGCCAAGTGGCCCTTTTAGCGGGAGGGAAAAATGAGCAGTTCTTC
NA | TRBJ1-2 | TRBV28 | NA | CASSSPGVRVDYGYTF | TGTGCCAGCAGTTCCCCAGGAGTGAGGGTGGACTATGGCTACACCTTC
NA | TRBJ1-1 | TRBV5-1 | NA | CASSLDPGVGTEAFF | TGCGCCAGCAGCTTGGACCCAGGGGTCGGCACTGAAGCTTTCTTT
NA | TRBJ2-1 | TRBV10-3 | NA | CAVSDLGRTNNEQFF | TGTGCCGTCAGTGATTTAGGAAGAACGAACAATGAGCAGTTCTTC
TRBD1 | TRBJ1-1 | TRBV4-1 | NA | CASSLGQHMNTEAFF | TGCGCCAGCAGCCTGGGACAGCACATGAACACTGAAGCTTTCTTT
NA | TRBJ1-2 | TRBV15 | NA | CATSRGSGTVDGYTF | TGTGCCACCAGCCGGGGGTCCGGTACCGTTGATGGCTACACCTTC
NA | TRBJ2-7 | TRBV10-3 | NA | CAISERRELGTSYEQYF | TGTGCCATCAGTGAAAGAAGAGAGCTAGGGACCTCCTACGAGCAGTACTTC
NA | TRBJ2-1 | TRBV4-3 | NA | CASSQGSFLTFNGNEQFF | TGCGCCAGCAGCCAAGGGTCTTTTCTGACTTTTAACGGTAATGAGCAGTTCTTC
NA | TRBJ1-3 | TRBV2 | NA | CASSEGLGKPGNTIYF | TGTGCCAGCAGTGAAGGGCTTGGAAAGCCTGGAAACACCATATATTTT
TRBD2 | TRBJ2-1 | TRBV29-1 | NA | CSVGLAGAREQFF | TGCAGCGTGGGACTAGCGGGAGCTCGTGAGCAGTTCTTC
NA | TRBJ2-3 | TRBV11-2 | NA | CASSLNPRQSTDTQYF | TGTGCCAGCAGCTTAAACCCTCGACAGTCCACAGATACGCAGTATTTT
TRBD1 | TRBJ2-7 | TRBV12-3/TRBV12-4 | NA | CAGRYSGTGGEQYF | TGTGCCGGCAGATACTCAGGGACAGGGGGCGAGCAGTACTTC
NA | TRBJ1-5 | TRBV12-3/TRBV12-4 | NA | CANTEGGPQHF | TGTGCCAACACCGAGGGTGGGCCCCAGCATTTT
NA | TRBJ1-1 | TRBV25-1 | NA | CASSQGGSGEAFF | TGTGCCAGCAGCCAAGGGGGAAGTGGTGAAGCTTTCTTT
NA | TRBJ1-5 | TRBV10-3 | few | CAISVSGNQPQHF | TGTGCCATCAGTGTTTCAGGGAACCAGCCCCAGCATTTT
NA | TRBJ1-1 | TRBV5-1 | NA | CASSLLGGETNTEAFF | TGCGCCAGCAGCTTGTTGGGGGGCGAGACGAACACTGAAGCTTTCTTT
TRBD2 | TRBJ2-7 | TRBV3-1 | NA | CATASAGGSEQYF | TGTGCCACCGCATCAGCGGGAGGTAGCGAGCAGTACTTC